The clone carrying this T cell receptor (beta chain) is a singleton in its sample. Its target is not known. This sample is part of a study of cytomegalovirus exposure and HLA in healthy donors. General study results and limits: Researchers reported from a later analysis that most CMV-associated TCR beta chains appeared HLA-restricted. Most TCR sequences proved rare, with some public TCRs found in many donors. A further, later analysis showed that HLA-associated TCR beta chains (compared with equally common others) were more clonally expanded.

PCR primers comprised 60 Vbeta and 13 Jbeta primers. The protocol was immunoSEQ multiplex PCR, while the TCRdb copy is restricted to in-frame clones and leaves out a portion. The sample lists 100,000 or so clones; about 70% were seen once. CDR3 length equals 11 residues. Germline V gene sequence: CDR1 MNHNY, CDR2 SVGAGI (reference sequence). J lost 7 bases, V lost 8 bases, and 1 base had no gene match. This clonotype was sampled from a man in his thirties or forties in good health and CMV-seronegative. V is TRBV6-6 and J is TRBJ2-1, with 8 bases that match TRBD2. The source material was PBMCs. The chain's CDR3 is CASSSGNEQFF. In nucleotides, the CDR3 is TGTGCCAGCTCTAGCGGGAATGAGCAGTTCTTC.